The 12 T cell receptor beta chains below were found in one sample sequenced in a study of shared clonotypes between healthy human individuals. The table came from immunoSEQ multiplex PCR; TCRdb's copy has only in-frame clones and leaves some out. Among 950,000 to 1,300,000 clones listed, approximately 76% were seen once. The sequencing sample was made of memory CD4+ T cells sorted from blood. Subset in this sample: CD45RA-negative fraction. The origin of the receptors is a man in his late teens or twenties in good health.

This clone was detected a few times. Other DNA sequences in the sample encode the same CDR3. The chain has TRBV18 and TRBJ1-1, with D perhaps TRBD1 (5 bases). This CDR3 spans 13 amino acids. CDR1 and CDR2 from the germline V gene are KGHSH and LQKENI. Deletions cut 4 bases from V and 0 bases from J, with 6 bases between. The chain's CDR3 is CASSQGLNTEAFF. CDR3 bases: TGTGCCAGCTCACAGGGACTGAACACTGAAGCTTTCTTT.

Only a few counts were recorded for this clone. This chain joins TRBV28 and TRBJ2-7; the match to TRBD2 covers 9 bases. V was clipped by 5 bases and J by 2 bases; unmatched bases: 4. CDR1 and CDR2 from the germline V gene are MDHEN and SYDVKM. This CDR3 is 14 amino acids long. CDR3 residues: CASSGAGGTYEQYF. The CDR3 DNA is TGTGCCAGCAGTGGAGCGGGGGGCACCTACGAGCAGTACTTC.

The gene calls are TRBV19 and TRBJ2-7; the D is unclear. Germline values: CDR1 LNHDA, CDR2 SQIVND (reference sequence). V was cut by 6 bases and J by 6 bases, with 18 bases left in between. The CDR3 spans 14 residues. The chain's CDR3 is CASSPTPTPVEQYF. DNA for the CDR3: TGTGCCAGTAGCCCCACGCCCACCCCGGTCGAGCAGTACTTC.

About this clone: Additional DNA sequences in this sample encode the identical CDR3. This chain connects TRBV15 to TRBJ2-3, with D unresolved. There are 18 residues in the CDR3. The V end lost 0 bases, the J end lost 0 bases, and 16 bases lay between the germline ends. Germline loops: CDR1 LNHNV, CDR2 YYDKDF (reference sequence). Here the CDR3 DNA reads TGTGCCACCAGCAGAGACCTTAGGCACAGTACTAGCACAGATACGCAGTATTTT. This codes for CATSRDLRHSTSTDTQYF.

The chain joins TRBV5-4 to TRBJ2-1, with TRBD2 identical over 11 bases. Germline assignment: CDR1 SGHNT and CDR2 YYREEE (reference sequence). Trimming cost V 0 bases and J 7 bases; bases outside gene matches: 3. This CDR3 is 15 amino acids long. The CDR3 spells CASSLGLAGMNEQFF. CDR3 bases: TGTGCCAGCAGCTTGGGACTAGCGGGAATGAATGAGCAGTTCTTC.

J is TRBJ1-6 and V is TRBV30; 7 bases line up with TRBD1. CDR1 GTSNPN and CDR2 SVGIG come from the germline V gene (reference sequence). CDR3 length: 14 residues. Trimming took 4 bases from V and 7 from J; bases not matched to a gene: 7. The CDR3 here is CAWNGGQINSPLHF. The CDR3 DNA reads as TGTGCCTGGAACGGGGGACAGATCAATTCACCCCTCCACTTT.

Here the CDR3 reads CASSKVRTGELFF. The CDR3 DNA reads as TGTGCCAGCAGCAAAGTTCGCACCGGGGAGCTGTTTTTT. V and J are TRBV21-1 and TRBJ2-2; TRBD2, as called in the table, went unchecked against the DNA. TRBV21-1 is marked as a pseudogene. CDR3 length equals 13 residues.

Here the CDR3 reads CASSEVRLLNTEAFF. DNA of the CDR3: TGTGCCAGCAGTGAGGTGAGACTCCTGAACACTGAAGCTTTCTTT. The chain combines TRBV6-1 with TRBJ1-1; no clear D. The length of the CDR3 is 15 residues. Germline V gene sequence: CDR1 MNHNS, CDR2 SASEGT. V gave up 3 bases and J gave up 0 bases, with 11 bases separating them.

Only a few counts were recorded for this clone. In DNA, the CDR3 is TGTGCCAGCGCGAGCTCGGGACAGGGGAACTATGGCTACACCTTC. Amino acid sequence: CASASSGQGNYGYTF. The chain has TRBV6-1 and TRBJ1-2; 10 bases are shared with TRBD1. The germline V gene has CDR1 MNHNS and CDR2 SASEGT. The CDR3 sequence is 15 residues long. The J segment lost 2 bases and the V segment lost 8 bases, leaving 8 bases of the junction unmatched.

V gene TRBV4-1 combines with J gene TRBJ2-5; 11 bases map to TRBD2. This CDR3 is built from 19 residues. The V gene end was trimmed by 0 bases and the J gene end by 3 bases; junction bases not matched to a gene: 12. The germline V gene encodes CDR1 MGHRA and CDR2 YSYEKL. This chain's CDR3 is CASSQERASGGPREETQYF. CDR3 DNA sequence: TGCGCCAGCAGCCAAGAAAGGGCTAGCGGGGGGCCCCGCGAAGAGACCCAGTACTTC.

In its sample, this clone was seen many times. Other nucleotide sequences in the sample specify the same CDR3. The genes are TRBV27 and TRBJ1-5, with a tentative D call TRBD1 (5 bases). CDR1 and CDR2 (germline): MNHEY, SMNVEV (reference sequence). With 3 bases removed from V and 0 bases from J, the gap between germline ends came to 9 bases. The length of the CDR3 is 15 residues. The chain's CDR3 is CASSFRGGSNQPQHF. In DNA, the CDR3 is TGTGCCAGCAGTTTTCGGGGGGGTAGCAATCAGCCCCAGCATTTT.

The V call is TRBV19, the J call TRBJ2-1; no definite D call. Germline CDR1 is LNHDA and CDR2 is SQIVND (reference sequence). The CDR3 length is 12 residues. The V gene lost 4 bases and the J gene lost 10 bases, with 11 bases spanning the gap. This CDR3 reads CASSTLPGEQFF. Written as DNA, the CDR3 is TGTGCCAGTAGTACCCTCCCTGGCGAGCAGTTCTTC.